This entry lists 23 T cell receptor beta chains sequenced from one sample in a study of metastatic and nonmetastatic thyroid tumors. Thyroid surgery had not been preceded by any treatment in any patient. With MiXCR, TCRdb reprocessed the PCR reads. The sample holds about 59,000 clones, about 17% seen once. The sequencing input was blood. The receptors were sampled from a male donor with papillary thyroid cancer or a benign thyroid nodule (not recorded which). Some clones in this sample may be carry-over from other donors' samples.

In this sample, this clone turned up many times. The chain combines TRBV9 with TRBJ1-6, with a weak D call TRBD1 (6 bases). The CDR3 covers 17 residues. Germline CDR1 is SGDLS and CDR2 is YYNGEE. The V and J ends lost 4 bases and 0 bases respectively, with 14 bases between them. This CDR3 reads CASSPRQDGSYNSPLHF. The CDR3, as DNA: TGTGCCAGCAGCCCCCGACAGGACGGCTCCTATAATTCACCCCTCCACTTT. Supplemented by reference TRBV9 and TRBJ1-6, the full variable domain reads DSGVTQTPKHLITATGQRVTLRCSPRSGDLSVYWYQQSLDQGLQFLIQYYNGEERAKGNILERFSAQQFPDLHSELNLSSLELGDSALYFCASSPRQDGSYNSPLHFGNGTRLTVT.

V is TRBV7-9 and J is TRBJ2-7; D is unresolved. The CDR3 is 13 residues long. Trimming shortened V by 1 base and J by 4 bases, and 8 bases separated the two germline ends. Germline CDR1 SEHNR, CDR2 FQNEAQ (reference sequence). The CDR3 loop is CASSLDLEYEQYF. CDR3 bases: TGTGCCAGCAGCTTAGACTTAGAGTACGAGCAGTACTTC. The variable domain in full, completed from reference TRBV7-9 and TRBJ2-7, reads DTGVSQNPRHKITKRGQNVTFRCDPISEHNRLYWYRQTLGQGPEFLTYFQNEAQLEKSRLLSDRFSAERPKGSFSTLEIQRTEQGDSAMYLCASSLDLEYEQYFGPGTRLTVT.

About this clone: At one boundary the junction diverges from the germline segment, which might be a read error. The gene calls are TRBV7-7 and TRBJ2-3; TRBD1 or TRBD2 may be the D gene (5 bases each). The CDR3 spans 15 residues. Germline CDR1 is SSHAT and CDR2 is FNYEAQ (reference sequence). In DNA, the CDR3 is TGTGCTAGCAGCTTAAGGGGCGGGAGCACAGATACGCAGTATTTT. This sequence encodes CASSLRGGSTDTQYF. Based on the CDR3 plus reference TRBV7-7 and TRBJ2-3, the full variable domain is GAGVSQSPRYKVTKRGQDVTLRCDPISSHATLYWYQQALGQGPEFLTYFNYEAQPDKSGLPSDRFSAERPEGSISTLTIQRTEQRDSAMYRCASSLRGGSTDTQYFGPGTRLTVL.

This clone turned up a few times. Without the conserved terminal phenylalanine or tryptophan, this CDR3 likely stems from a read error. V is TRBV12-3 or TRBV12-4 and J is TRBJ2-7; 7 nucleotides agree with TRBD1. This CDR3 spans 12 amino acids. The V gene end was trimmed by 9 bases and the J gene end by 3 bases; junction bases not matched to a gene: 5. Written as DNA, the CDR3 is TGTGCCAGAAGCTGGGACAGCTACGAGCAGTACTTG. Translation: CARSWDSYEQYL.

This clone was recorded at least ten times. This rearrangement joins TRBV19 to TRBJ1-3; perhaps TRBD1 as D (6 bases). Trimming shortened V by 8 bases and J by 4 bases, and 18 bases separated the two germline ends. The CDR3 has 15 residues. Germline V gene data show CDR1 as LNHDA and CDR2 as SQIVND (reference sequence). DNA for the CDR3: TGTGCCAGTCAGGACAGTGGCGGGTCCGGAAACACCATATATTTT. This gives the protein CASQDSGGSGNTIYF. Filled out from reference TRBV19 and TRBJ1-3, the complete variable domain reads DGGITQSPKYLFRKEGQNVTLSCEQNLNHDAMYWYRQDPGQGLRLIYYSQIVNDFQKGDIAEGYSVSREKKESFPLTVTSAQKNPTAFYLCASQDSGGSGNTIYFGEGSWLTVV.

This clone occurred many times. V usage is TRBV6-4 and J usage is TRBJ2-3; TRBD1 matches 8 bases. There are 14 residues in the CDR3. CDR1 is MRHNA, CDR2 SNTAGT, per germline. With 6 bases clipped from V and 4 bases from J, the junction kept 6 bases outside the gene matches. In DNA, the CDR3 is TGTGCCAGCAGCCTAGCAGGGGGCGCAGATACGCAGTATTTT. Translating gives CASSLAGGADTQYF.

This clone was seen a few times. V and J are TRBV2 and TRBJ1-2; perhaps TRBD1 as D (5 bases). Germline-derived CDR1 and CDR2 are SNHLY and FYNNEI. Between the trimmed V and J ends, which lost 2 bases and 5 bases, there was a span of 15 bases. The CDR3 contains 15 residues. CDR3 residues: CASSEKEEGRYGYTF. The CDR3 DNA follows: TGTGCCAGCAGTGAAAAGGAGGAGGGGCGGTATGGCTACACCTTC. Based on the CDR3 plus reference TRBV2 and TRBJ1-2, the full variable domain is EPEVTQTPSHQVTQMGQEVILRCVPISNHLYFYWYRQILGQKVEFLVSFYNNEISEKSEIFDDQFSVERPDGSNFTLKIRSTKLEDSAMYFCASSEKEEGRYGYTFGSGTRLTVV.

This clone appeared many times. The chain combines TRBV24-1 with TRBJ2-3; tentatively, D is TRBD1 (6 bases). The CDR3 contains 14 residues. V was clipped by 10 bases and J by 2 bases, with 15 bases between them. The germline V gene has CDR1 KGHDR and CDR2 SFDVKD. The CDR3 region has the DNA TGTGCCACAGGGCCCCGGACAGACACAGATACGCAGTATTTT. Residues: CATGPRTDTDTQYF.

This clone was seen a few times. V is TRBV6-1 and J is TRBJ2-1, with 13 bases fitting TRBD2. The CDR3 has 16 residues. The germline gives CDR1 MNHNS, CDR2 SASEGT. Germline trimming cut 5 bases from V and 8 bases from J; bases unmatched to any gene: 9. Here the CDR3 DNA reads TGTGCCAGCAGTAAACTAGCGGGAGGGTCTGAGTATGAGCAGTTCTTC. Translated, it gives CASSKLAGGSEYEQFF.

This clone was seen repeatedly, ten times or more. A read error may explain this, as a much larger clone is one base away. The sample contains more than one DNA sequence encoding this CDR3. The genes are TRBV20-1 and TRBJ2-3; 7 nucleotides match TRBD2. The CDR3 sequence is 18 residues long. Per germline, CDR1 DFQATT and CDR2 SNEGSKA (reference sequence). For the CDR3, the DNA is TGCAGCGCTAGAGATCGGGAGCCGGGACTACAGAGCACAGATACGCAGTATTTT. Encoded protein: CSARDREPGLQSTDTQYF.

This clone was seen a few times. A much larger clone differs from this one at a single base, so this may be a read error. The CDR3 sequence: CASSQNRGNEQSF. CDR3 DNA sequence: TGTGCCAGCAGTCAAAACAGGGGAAATGAGCAGTCCTTC. This chain connects TRBV6-2 or TRBV6-3 to TRBJ2-1; 7 bases are shared with TRBD1. CDR3 length: 13 residues. Germline V gene lookup returns CDR1 MNHEY and CDR2 SVGEGT.

This clone was counted at least ten times. The J gene is TRBJ1-1, the V gene TRBV12-3 or TRBV12-4; D perhaps matches TRBD1 (5 bases). V lost 6 bases and J lost 1, with 9 bases in between. The CDR3 spans 13 residues. The CDR3 DNA sequence: TGTGCCAGCAGCGGGGACGGGAACACTGAAGCTTTCTTT. It encodes CASSGDGNTEAFF.

Many counts were recorded for this clone. This chain uses TRBV6-1 with TRBJ2-5, with D perhaps TRBD1 or TRBD2 (5 bases each). Germline CDR1 reads MNHNS; CDR2 reads SASEGT. Trimming took off 6 bases at V and 4 bases at J, with 21 bases between the two ends. The CDR3 covers 16 residues. This CDR3 reads CASRPVIGDPGETQYF. The CDR3 nucleotides are TGTGCCAGCAGGCCCGTGATAGGGGACCCGGGAGAGACCCAGTACTTC.

This clone was picked up many times. V and J are TRBV6-2 or TRBV6-3 and TRBJ2-2; D could derive from TRBD1 or TRBD2 (5 bases each). Trimming took 5 bases from V and 6 from J, leaving 19 bases between them. The V gene's germline CDR1 is MNHEY and CDR2 SVGEGT. This CDR3 is built from 16 residues. CDR3 sequence: CASSPWDPYLSGELFF. The CDR3 nucleotides read TGTGCCAGCAGTCCCTGGGACCCGTATCTCTCCGGGGAGCTGTTTTTT.

This clone was counted many times. At one boundary the junction diverges from the germline segment, which might be a read error. This sample includes further DNA sequences coding for the same CDR3. V gene TRBV28 combines with J gene TRBJ2-1, with D perhaps TRBD1 (6 bases). Germline V gene lookup returns CDR1 MDHEN and CDR2 SYDVKM. This CDR3 region has 13 residues. The DNA for the CDR3 is TGTGCCAGCAGTCCGCTCAACAACCGGGACACTAGTTTC. Its protein product is CASSPLNNRDTSF.

This clone was picked up many times. The V gene is TRBV5-1, the J gene TRBJ2-3, with 10 bases that match TRBD2. CDR1 is SGHRS, CDR2 YFSETQ, per germline. The V gene end was trimmed by 5 bases and the J gene end by 4 bases; junction bases not matched to a gene: 4. This CDR3 contains 14 residues. DNA for the CDR3: TGCGCCAGCAGACTAGCGGGGAATCCAGATACGCAGTATTTT. Protein product: CASRLAGNPDTQYF.

The V and J genes are TRBV9 and TRBJ1-4; the D gene is possibly TRBD1 (6 bases). The V end was cut by 3 bases, the J end by 8 bases, with 14 bases between. Germline V lookup: CDR1 SGDLS, CDR2 YYNGEE. The CDR3 runs 14 residues. The CDR3 nucleotides read TGTGCCAGCAGCGCTGGGGAGGGGGGAGAAAAACTGTTTTTT. Residues: CASSAGEGGEKLFF.

This clone was detected many times. The rearrangement joins TRBV15 to TRBJ2-3; 8 bases align to TRBD2. J lost 6 bases, V lost 0 bases, and 5 bases had no gene match. The CDR3 runs to 15 residues. The germline V gene encodes CDR1 LNHNV and CDR2 YYDKDF (reference sequence). CDR3 residues: CATSRDLLAADTQYF. CDR3 coding DNA: TGTGCCACCAGCAGAGATTTACTAGCGGCCGATACGCAGTATTTT.

This clone has at least ten counts. The chain joins TRBV6-2 or TRBV6-3 to TRBJ2-3; the D gene is possibly TRBD2 (5 bases). There are 13 residues in the CDR3. Germline V gives CDR1 MNHEY, CDR2 SVGEGT. V was shortened by 4 bases and J by 0 bases, with 5 bases between the two germline ends. DNA for the CDR3: TGTGCCAGCAGTTGGACTAGCACAGATACGCAGTATTTT. Its protein product is CASSWTSTDTQYF.

This clone was counted between two and nine times. The chain uses TRBV6-1 and TRBJ1-5; TRBD1 is a possible D gene (5 bases). In germline, CDR1 is MNHNS, CDR2 SASEGT. V was trimmed by 7 bases and J by 3 bases, leaving 16 bases between them. The CDR3 runs 15 residues. Here the CDR3 DNA reads TGTGCCAGCATGGATGGTGGGACGTCCAATCAGCCCCAGCATTTT. It yields the protein CASMDGGTSNQPQHF.

Only a few counts were recorded for this clone. The V and J genes are TRBV6-5 and TRBJ1-5; D call uncertain. The CDR3 sequence is 15 residues long. Trimming cost V 0 bases and J 5 bases, with 11 bases left between them. Germline V CDR1 and CDR2: MNHEY, SVGAGI. CDR3 region: CASSYSPESYQPQHF. In nucleotides, the CDR3 is TGTGCCAGCAGTTACTCCCCAGAATCTTATCAGCCCCAGCATTTT.

The V call is TRBV20-1, the J call TRBJ2-6; 7 nucleotides align to TRBD1. CDR1 DFQATT and CDR2 SNEGSKA come from the germline V gene (reference sequence). The V and J ends lost 6 bases and 5 bases, in that order; junction bases with no gene match: 16. This CDR3 spans 17 amino acids. The CDR3 loop reads CSALPVQGYSWANVLTF. The DNA for the CDR3 is TGCAGTGCCCTCCCGGTACAGGGGTATTCTTGGGCCAACGTCCTGACTTTC.

This clone was found many times. V and J are TRBV6-1 and TRBJ2-2, with a weak D call TRBD1 (6 bases). The V gene's germline CDR1 is MNHNS and CDR2 SASEGT. V was cut by 5 bases and J by 6 bases, with 10 bases left in between. The CDR3 length is 13 residues. In DNA form, the CDR3 reads TGTGCCAGCAGTTTCTACAGGGCCGGGGAGCTGTTTTTT. Translating it yields CASSFYRAGELFF.